This note documents a single T cell receptor (beta chain) sequence. What it binds is unknown. Clones were sequenced by immunoSEQ multiplex PCR, and TCRdb holds only the in-frame ones, with some missing. This table has some 88,000 clones, 75% to 95% appearing once. This specimen belongs to a study of T cell responses to AZD1222 COVID-19 vaccine. Study-wide points: AZD1222 recipients seropositive at baseline numbered only 6 or 7. Regions 160-218 and 743-854 dominated among vaccine-associated CD4 TCRs spanning spike.

The V gene end was trimmed by 6 bases and the J gene end by 4 bases; junction bases not matched to a gene: 3. There are 13 residues in the CDR3. Researchers grouped second doses given at about 4 or about 12 weeks into one pool. The chain has TRBV12-3 or TRBV12-4 and TRBJ2-1, with 7 bases identical to TRBD1. The clonotype comes from an adult who received the AZD1222 COVID-19 vaccine. The starting material was peripheral blood, obtained 28 days after the second AZD1222 dose. As DNA, the CDR3 is TGTGCCAGCAGCCGACAGGGTTACAATGAGCAGTTCTTC. It specifies CASSRQGYNEQFF.